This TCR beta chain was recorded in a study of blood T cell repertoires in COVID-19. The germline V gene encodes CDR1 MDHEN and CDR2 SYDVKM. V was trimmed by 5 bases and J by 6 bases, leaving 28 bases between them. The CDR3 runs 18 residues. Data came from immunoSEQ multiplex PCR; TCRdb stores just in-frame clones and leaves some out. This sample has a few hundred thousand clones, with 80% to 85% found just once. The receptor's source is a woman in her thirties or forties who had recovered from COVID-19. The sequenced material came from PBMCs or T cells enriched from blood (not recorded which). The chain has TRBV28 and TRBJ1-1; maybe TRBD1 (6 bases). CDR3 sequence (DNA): TGTGCCAGCAGTCGCATTTACTACATCCTCCGGGACAAGGCTGAAGCTTTCTTT. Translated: CASSRIYYILRDKAEAFF.